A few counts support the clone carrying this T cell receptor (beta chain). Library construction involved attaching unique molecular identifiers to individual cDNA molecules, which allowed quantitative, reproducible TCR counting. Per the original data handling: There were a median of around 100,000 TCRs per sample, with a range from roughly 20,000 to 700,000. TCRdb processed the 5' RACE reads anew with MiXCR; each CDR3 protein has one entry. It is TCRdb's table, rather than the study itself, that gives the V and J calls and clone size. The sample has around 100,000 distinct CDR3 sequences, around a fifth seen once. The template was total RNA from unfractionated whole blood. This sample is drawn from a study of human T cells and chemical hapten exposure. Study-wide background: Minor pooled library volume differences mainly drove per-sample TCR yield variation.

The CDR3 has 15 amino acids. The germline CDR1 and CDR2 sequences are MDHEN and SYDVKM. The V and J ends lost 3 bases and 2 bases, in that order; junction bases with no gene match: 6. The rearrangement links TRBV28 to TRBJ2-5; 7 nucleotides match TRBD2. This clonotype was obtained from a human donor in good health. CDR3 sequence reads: CASSLIGAGQETQYF. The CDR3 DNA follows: TGTGCCAGCAGTTTGATAGGAGCGGGGCAAGAGACCCAGTACTTC.